This is a list of T cell receptor beta chains from one sample in a study of T cells in Graves' hyperthyroidism and ophthalmopathy. Each CDR3 protein is one row after TCRdb ran MiXCR on the multiplex PCR reads. Here the sample spans about 700,000 distinct CDR3 sequences, 14% being singletons. Sequencing was performed on blood. These receptors originate from a woman aged 18-35 years with Graves' hyperthyroidism. The CDR3 runs from the conserved cysteine through the conserved F or W. The D gene is left open where the match is weak. Part of the rows lack a size; the others show once, few, many or a class for expanded clones.

D: TRBD1
V: TRBV19
size: -
J: TRBJ2-5
CDR3: CASLRDRGKETQYF
DNA: TGTGCCAGTCTTAGAGACAGGGGAAAAGAGACCCAGTACTTC

D: -
V: TRBV20-1
size: -
J: TRBJ1-5
CDR3: CSARDRTALQPQHF
DNA: TGCAGTGCTAGGGATCGGACAGCGTTGCAGCCCCAGCATTTT

D: TRBD2
V: TRBV15
size: many
J: TRBJ2-3
CDR3: CATSPFRLASDTQYF
DNA: TGTGCCACCAGCCCCTTCCGACTAGCCTCAGATACGCAGTATTTT

D: -
V: TRBV18
size: -
J: TRBJ1-5
CDR3: CASSPGINSNQPQHF
DNA: TGTGCCAGCTCACCAGGCATTAATAGCAATCAGCCCCAGCATTTT

D: -
V: TRBV11-2
size: many
J: TRBJ1-1
CDR3: CASSFSRSTNTEAFF
DNA: TGTGCCAGCAGCTTTTCGCGGTCGACGAACACTGAAGCTTTCTTT

D: -
V: TRBV27
size: few
J: TRBJ2-7
CDR3: CASRFGSGGYEQYF
DNA: TGTGCCAGCAGATTCGGCTCAGGAGGGTACGAGCAGTACTTC

D: -
V: TRBV30
size: few
J: TRBJ2-5
CDR3: CAWSIPGQQETQYF
DNA: TGTGCCTGGAGTATACCCGGACAGCAAGAGACCCAGTACTTC

D: TRBD1
V: TRBV19
size: -
J: TRBJ1-2
CDR3: CASSRAKGAPYGYTF
DNA: TGTGCCAGTAGTAGGGCAAAGGGGGCCCCCTATGGCTACACCTTC

D: -
V: TRBV3-1
size: few
J: TRBJ2-3
CDR3: CASSRLGPPAIHTQYF
DNA: TGTGCCAGCAGCCGTCTAGGGCCCCCAGCTATACATACGCAGTATTTT

D: TRBD1
V: TRBV29-1
size: many
J: TRBJ1-1
CDR3: CSASQGMEGEAFF
DNA: TGCAGCGCTTCACAGGGGATGGAGGGTGAAGCTTTCTTT

D: -
V: TRBV27
size: few
J: TRBJ2-7
CDR3: CASSSRPTGLEQYF
DNA: TGTGCCAGCAGTTCTCGCCCTACAGGGCTCGAGCAGTACTTC

D: TRBD1
V: TRBV29-1
size: few
J: TRBJ1-1
CDR3: CSVPGQGSVAFF
DNA: TGCAGCGTTCCGGGACAGGGTAGTGTGGCTTTCTTT

D: -
V: TRBV28
size: many
J: TRBJ2-1
CDR3: CASIGPPNEQFF
DNA: TGTGCCAGCATCGGACCCCCAAATGAGCAGTTCTTC

D: TRBD2
V: TRBV29-1
size: -
J: TRBJ2-1
CDR3: CSAQVGEGPYNEQFF
DNA: TGCAGCGCCCAAGTCGGGGAGGGCCCCTACAATGAGCAGTTCTTC

D: -
V: TRBV7-3
size: few
J: TRBJ2-1
CDR3: CASSWETAGEQFF
DNA: TGTGCCAGCAGCTGGGAAACCGCCGGTGAGCAGTTCTTC

D: -
V: TRBV5-1
size: few
J: TRBJ1-2
CDR3: CASGPGDYGYTF
DNA: TGCGCCAGCGGCCCCGGCGACTATGGCTACACCTTC

D: TRBD2
V: TRBV6-5
size: many
J: TRBJ2-3
CDR3: CASSYIRSGPTSTDTQYF
DNA: TGTGCCAGCAGTTACATTCGTAGCGGGCCTACTAGCACAGATACGCAGTATTTT

D: TRBD2
V: TRBV12-3/TRBV12-4
size: few
J: TRBJ2-1
CDR3: CASAPGLARNEQFF
DNA: TGTGCCAGCGCCCCCGGACTAGCTAGGAATGAGCAGTTCTTC

D: -
V: TRBV4-3
size: few
J: TRBJ2-4
CDR3: CASSQDLVAWRAKNIQYF
DNA: TGCGCCAGCAGCCAAGATCTGGTTGCTTGGCGGGCTAAAAACATTCAGTACTTC

D: -
V: TRBV28
size: many
J: TRBJ2-2
CDR3: CASSPRLTGELFF
DNA: TGTGCCAGCAGTCCCCGTCTCACCGGGGAGCTGTTTTTT

D: -
V: TRBV6-1
size: few
J: TRBJ2-2
CDR3: CASRPTFTTNTGELFF
DNA: TGTGCCAGCAGGCCGACGTTTACCACGAACACCGGGGAGCTGTTTTTT

D: -
V: TRBV11-1
size: many
J: TRBJ2-1
CDR3: CASSLRRLGRDNEQFF
DNA: TGTGCCAGCAGCTTACGACGGCTAGGACGTGACAATGAGCAGTTCTTC

D: TRBD1
V: TRBV5-5
size: many
J: TRBJ1-2
CDR3: CASSPYGQDYGYTF
DNA: TGTGCCAGCAGCCCCTACGGACAGGACTATGGCTACACCTTC

D: TRBD2
V: TRBV4-3
size: many
J: TRBJ2-1
CDR3: CASSLTEGRLAVYNEQFF
DNA: TGCGCCAGCAGCCTCACAGAAGGACGGCTAGCGGTGTACAATGAGCAGTTCTTC

D: TRBD1
V: TRBV24-1
size: few
J: TRBJ1-5
CDR3: CATQSDRDYQPQHF
DNA: TGTGCCACCCAATCGGACAGGGACTATCAGCCCCAGCATTTT

D: TRBD1
V: TRBV28
size: few
J: TRBJ1-2
CDR3: CASRSPGTGGRGYGYTF
DNA: TGTGCCAGCAGAAGTCCCGGGACAGGGGGCCGGGGCTATGGCTACACCTTC

D: TRBD2
V: TRBV7-9
size: many
J: TRBJ2-1
CDR3: CASSSRGAGVDEQFF
DNA: TGTGCCAGCAGCTCCAGAGGGGCGGGAGTGGATGAGCAGTTCTTC